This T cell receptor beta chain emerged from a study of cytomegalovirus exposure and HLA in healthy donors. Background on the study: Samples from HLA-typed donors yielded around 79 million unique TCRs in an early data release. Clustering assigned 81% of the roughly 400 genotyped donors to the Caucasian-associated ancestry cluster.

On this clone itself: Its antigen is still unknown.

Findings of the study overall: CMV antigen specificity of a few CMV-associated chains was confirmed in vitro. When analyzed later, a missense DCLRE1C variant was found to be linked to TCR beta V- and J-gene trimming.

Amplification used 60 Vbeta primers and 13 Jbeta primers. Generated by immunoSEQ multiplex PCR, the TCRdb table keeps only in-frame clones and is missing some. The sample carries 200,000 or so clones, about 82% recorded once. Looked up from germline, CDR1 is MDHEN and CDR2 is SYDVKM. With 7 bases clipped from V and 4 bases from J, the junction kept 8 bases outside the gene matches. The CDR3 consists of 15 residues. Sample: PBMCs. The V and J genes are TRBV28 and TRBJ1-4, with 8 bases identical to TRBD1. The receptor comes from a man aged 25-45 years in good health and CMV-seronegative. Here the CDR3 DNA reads TGTGCCAGCACCCCAGGGGACAGGCATAATGAAAAACTGTTTTTT. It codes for CASTPGDRHNEKLFF.